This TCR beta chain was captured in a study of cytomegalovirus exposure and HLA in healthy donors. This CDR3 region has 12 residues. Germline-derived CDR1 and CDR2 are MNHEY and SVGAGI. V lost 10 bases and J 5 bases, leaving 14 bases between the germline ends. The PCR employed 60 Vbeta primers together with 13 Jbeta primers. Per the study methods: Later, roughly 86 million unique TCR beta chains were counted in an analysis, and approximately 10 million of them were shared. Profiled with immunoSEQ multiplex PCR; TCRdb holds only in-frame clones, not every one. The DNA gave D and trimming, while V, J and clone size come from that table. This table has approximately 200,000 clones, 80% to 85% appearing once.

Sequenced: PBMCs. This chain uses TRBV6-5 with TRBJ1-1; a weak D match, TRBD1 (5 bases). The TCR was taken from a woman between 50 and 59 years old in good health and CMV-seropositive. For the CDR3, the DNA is TGTGCCACCTCACCTCGGGGGACTGAAGCTTTCTTT. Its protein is CATSPRGTEAFF.